This TCR beta chain appears in the sequencing data of a study of identical twins. This CDR3 region has 14 residues. Trimming cost V 3 bases and J 5 bases, with 12 bases left between them. All donors were healthy, and all were Caucasian. TCRdb re-called the 5' RACE reads with MiXCR, one entry per CDR3 protein. The sample lists 690,000 or so distinct CDR3 sequences, 8.6% seen once, with 0.98% in the top ten. This clonotype was seen more than once but under ten times. This same sample was also taken into another study, of yellow fever vaccine responses in identical twins. That work contributes: A vaccine T cell response that seemed partly convergent and partly personalized was reported in twins.

Sequencing input: PBMCs. The clonotype comes from a young woman in good health. The rearrangement links TRBV12-3 or TRBV12-4 to TRBJ2-3, with D possibly being TRBD2 (5 bases). The CDR3, as DNA: TGTGCCAGCAGTTTGGAGGTTGGCGTAGATACGCAGTATTTT. This gives the protein CASSLEVGVDTQYF.